These T cell receptor beta chains were read from a single sample in a study of blood T cell repertoires in COVID-19. Some clones are missing from TCRdb's copy, which holds only in-frame ones; the method was immunoSEQ multiplex PCR. The sample carries more than 10,000 clones, 73% recorded once. The source material was peripheral blood. These receptors were taken from a human donor in a cohort sampled during active COVID-19. CDR3s include the opening cysteine and the closing phenylalanine or tryptophan. Each record gives: V gene, J gene, D gene, clone size, CDR3 DNA, CDR3 protein. A D gene is named only where the DNA matches it firmly. Size tells how often a clone was seen (once, few, many) or the class of an expanded clone, and some rows leave it out.

v_call: TRBV4-1
j_call: TRBJ1-3
d_call: NA
clone_size: NA
cdr3_nt: TGCGCCAGCAGCCAAGGGACAGCCGGAAACACCATATATTTT
cdr3_aa: CASSQGTAGNTIYF

v_call: TRBV5-5
j_call: TRBJ1-6
d_call: NA
clone_size: NA
cdr3_nt: TGTGCCAGCAGCACGAGCTCCTATAATTCACCCCTCCACTTT
cdr3_aa: CASSTSSYNSPLHF

v_call: TRBV6-5
j_call: TRBJ1-5
d_call: NA
clone_size: few
cdr3_nt: TGTGCCAGCAGGGTTGAGATCAATCAGCCCCAGCATTTT
cdr3_aa: CASRVEINQPQHF

v_call: TRBV19
j_call: TRBJ2-7
d_call: TRBD1
clone_size: NA
cdr3_nt: TGTGCCAGTAGTATGCGCGGGGGACAGGGCCCGTACTTC
cdr3_aa: CASSMRGGQGPYF

v_call: TRBV7-8
j_call: TRBJ2-7
d_call: TRBD2
clone_size: NA
cdr3_nt: TGTGCCAGCAGCTGGGGACTAGCGGGGGTTGAGCAGTACTTC
cdr3_aa: CASSWGLAGVEQYF

v_call: TRBV19
j_call: TRBJ2-7
d_call: NA
clone_size: NA
cdr3_nt: TGTGCCAGTAGTGACAGCTCCTACGAGCAGTACTTC
cdr3_aa: CASSDSSYEQYF

v_call: TRBV7-8
j_call: TRBJ2-7
d_call: TRBD2
clone_size: few
cdr3_nt: TGTGCCAGCAGCTTAGAGTACGGCCTAGCGGACTACGAGCAGTACTTC
cdr3_aa: CASSLEYGLADYEQYF

v_call: TRBV7-9
j_call: TRBJ2-3
d_call: NA
clone_size: NA
cdr3_nt: TGTGCCAGCAGATCGAACCCACAGCGCACAGATACGCAGTATTTT
cdr3_aa: CASRSNPQRTDTQYF

v_call: TRBV28
j_call: TRBJ2-7
d_call: TRBD1
clone_size: few
cdr3_nt: TGTGCCAGCAGGATTTCGACAGGGTGGTACGAGCAGTACTTC
cdr3_aa: CASRISTGWYEQYF

v_call: TRBV5-1
j_call: TRBJ2-5
d_call: NA
clone_size: NA
cdr3_nt: TGCGCCAGCAGCTTGGGGCAGGGGAGAGAGACCCAGTACTTC
cdr3_aa: CASSLGQGRETQYF

v_call: TRBV12-5
j_call: TRBJ2-1
d_call: NA
clone_size: NA
cdr3_nt: TGTGCTAGTGGTTTGGTACAAGAGACCTCCAGGGTTCTTTCATATTCCTACAATGAGCAGTTCTTC
cdr3_aa: CASGLVQETSRVLSYSYNEQFF

v_call: TRBV18
j_call: TRBJ2-4
d_call: NA
clone_size: NA
cdr3_nt: TGTGCCAGCTCACCACCGTCGGGGGTAGCCAAAAACATTCAGTACTTC
cdr3_aa: CASSPPSGVAKNIQYF

v_call: TRBV7-2
j_call: TRBJ2-2
d_call: NA
clone_size: once
cdr3_nt: TGTGCCAGCAGCTTAGGTGCGCGACAGCAGACCGGGGAGCTGTTTTTT
cdr3_aa: CASSLGARQQTGELFF

v_call: TRBV29-1
j_call: TRBJ1-2
d_call: NA
clone_size: NA
cdr3_nt: TGCAGCGTTGAACACCCCGGGAATAACTATGGCTACACCTTC
cdr3_aa: CSVEHPGNNYGYTF

v_call: TRBV19
j_call: TRBJ1-2
d_call: NA
clone_size: NA
cdr3_nt: TGTGCCAGTAGTCAACAGGAAGGCGGCTATGGCTACACCTTC
cdr3_aa: CASSQQEGGYGYTF

v_call: TRBV6-4
j_call: TRBJ2-2
d_call: NA
clone_size: NA
cdr3_nt: TGTGCCAGCAGAAGGGAGGACAGGTCAGGCGGGGAGCTGTTTTTT
cdr3_aa: CASRREDRSGGELFF

v_call: TRBV28
j_call: TRBJ1-2
d_call: NA
clone_size: NA
cdr3_nt: TGTGCCAGCAGTTTGGGGGGTGCATCGGGCTACACCTTC
cdr3_aa: CASSLGGASGYTF

v_call: TRBV2
j_call: TRBJ2-1
d_call: NA
clone_size: NA
cdr3_nt: TGTGCCAGCAGTGCGGGACTCAGCTCCTACAATGAGCAGTTCTTC
cdr3_aa: CASSAGLSSYNEQFF

v_call: TRBV7-9
j_call: TRBJ2-7
d_call: TRBD1
clone_size: NA
cdr3_nt: TGTGCCAGCAGATTAGGGACAGATCTCTCCTACGAGCAGTACTTC
cdr3_aa: CASRLGTDLSYEQYF

v_call: TRBV7-9
j_call: TRBJ2-2
d_call: NA
clone_size: NA
cdr3_nt: TGTGCCAGCAGCCCCGGACTGAACACCGGGGAGCTGTTTTTT
cdr3_aa: CASSPGLNTGELFF

v_call: TRBV7-9
j_call: TRBJ2-7
d_call: NA
clone_size: NA
cdr3_nt: TGTGCCAGCAGCTTCGGGGGAGCGGCCTACGAGCAGTACTTC
cdr3_aa: CASSFGGAAYEQYF

v_call: TRBV27
j_call: TRBJ2-6
d_call: TRBD2
clone_size: NA
cdr3_nt: TGTGCCAGCGGATCCACGGGGGGGACATGGGCCTCCTCTGGGGCCAACGTCCTGACTTTC
cdr3_aa: CASGSTGGTWASSGANVLTF

v_call: TRBV9
j_call: TRBJ1-2
d_call: NA
clone_size: NA
cdr3_nt: TGTGCCAGCAGCGTAACCGCACAGTCGTCCTATGGCTACACCTTC
cdr3_aa: CASSVTAQSSYGYTF

v_call: TRBV6-1
j_call: TRBJ2-5
d_call: NA
clone_size: NA
cdr3_nt: TGTGCCAGCAGTGAATTTCGGGGGTCTACAGGGAGGGGAGAGACCCAGTACTTC
cdr3_aa: CASSEFRGSTGRGETQYF

v_call: TRBV5-1
j_call: TRBJ2-1
d_call: TRBD2
clone_size: NA
cdr3_nt: TGCGCCAGCAGCTTGGGGGTTAGCGGGTTTGGTGAGCAGTTCTTC
cdr3_aa: CASSLGVSGFGEQFF

v_call: TRBV19
j_call: TRBJ2-1
d_call: TRBD2
clone_size: once
cdr3_nt: TGTGCCAGTAGTGCCTCGACTAGCGGGAGTTACAATGAGCAGTTCTTC
cdr3_aa: CASSASTSGSYNEQFF

v_call: TRBV5-4
j_call: TRBJ1-2
d_call: NA
clone_size: NA
cdr3_nt: TGTGCCAGCAGCTCCAACAGTAACTATGGCTACACCTTC
cdr3_aa: CASSSNSNYGYTF

v_call: TRBV7-2
j_call: TRBJ2-5
d_call: NA
clone_size: NA
cdr3_nt: TGTGCCAGCAGCAGCCACCATGGGGGGGCGGGGACCCAGTACTTC
cdr3_aa: CASSSHHGGAGTQYF

v_call: TRBV20-1
j_call: TRBJ2-2
d_call: TRBD2
clone_size: NA
cdr3_nt: TGCAGTGCTAGTAGGGGAGCGGGAGTGGTGAACACCGGGGAGCTGTTTTTT
cdr3_aa: CSASRGAGVVNTGELFF

v_call: TRBV19
j_call: TRBJ2-7
d_call: TRBD1
clone_size: NA
cdr3_nt: TGTGCCAGTAGTTCCGGACAGGGCTACGAGCAGTACTTC
cdr3_aa: CASSSGQGYEQYF

v_call: TRBV7-9
j_call: TRBJ2-2
d_call: NA
clone_size: few
cdr3_nt: TGTGCCAGCCCCCGGGCCGGGGAGCTGTTTTTT
cdr3_aa: CASPRAGELFF

v_call: TRBV21-1
j_call: TRBJ1-2
d_call: NA
clone_size: NA
cdr3_nt: TGTGCCAGCATCCGACAAGTACGAGGGACAGGGGAGAAACGGGGCTACACCTTC
cdr3_aa: CASIRQVRGTGEKRGYTF

v_call: TRBV19
j_call: TRBJ2-7
d_call: TRBD2
clone_size: NA
cdr3_nt: TGTGCCAGTAGTGCAACTAGCGGGATGTCCTACGAGCAGTACTTC
cdr3_aa: CASSATSGMSYEQYF

v_call: TRBV6-2/TRBV6-3
j_call: TRBJ2-5
d_call: NA
clone_size: NA
cdr3_nt: TGTGCCAGCAGTTACCCGATTCACCCCAGGGCAGGCGAGACCCAGTACTTC
cdr3_aa: CASSYPIHPRAGETQYF

v_call: TRBV9
j_call: TRBJ2-1
d_call: TRBD1
clone_size: NA
cdr3_nt: TGTGCCAGCAGCGTCACCGGGACAGGGGTCAATGAGCAGTTCTTC
cdr3_aa: CASSVTGTGVNEQFF

v_call: TRBV4-1
j_call: TRBJ2-1
d_call: TRBD1
clone_size: NA
cdr3_nt: TGCGCCAGCAGCCAAGACCGGGACAGGGTCTACAATGAGCAGTTCTTC
cdr3_aa: CASSQDRDRVYNEQFF

v_call: TRBV7-9
j_call: TRBJ2-7
d_call: NA
clone_size: NA
cdr3_nt: TGTGCCAGCACCATCGGAGGGGAGCAGTACTTC
cdr3_aa: CASTIGGEQYF

v_call: TRBV19
j_call: TRBJ2-7
d_call: TRBD2
clone_size: once
cdr3_nt: TGTGCCAGCCGGACAGCGGGGGGATACGAGCAGTACTTC
cdr3_aa: CASRTAGGYEQYF

v_call: TRBV6-2/TRBV6-3
j_call: TRBJ2-5
d_call: NA
clone_size: NA
cdr3_nt: TGTGCCAGCAGTAAAGGACTGGGAGAGACCCAGTACTTC
cdr3_aa: CASSKGLGETQYF

v_call: TRBV7-8
j_call: TRBJ1-5
d_call: NA
clone_size: NA
cdr3_nt: TGTGCCAGCAGCTTAGTGGGGCTTAGCAATCAGCCCCAGCATTTT
cdr3_aa: CASSLVGLSNQPQHF

v_call: TRBV28
j_call: TRBJ1-4
d_call: NA
clone_size: NA
cdr3_nt: TGTGCCAGCAGTCCCCAGGGCACAACTAATGAAAAACTGTTTTTT
cdr3_aa: CASSPQGTTNEKLFF

v_call: TRBV11-2
j_call: TRBJ2-7
d_call: TRBD1
clone_size: NA
cdr3_nt: TGTGCCAGCAGCCCTACCGGGACAGCGCTAGGCGAGCAGTACTTC
cdr3_aa: CASSPTGTALGEQYF

v_call: TRBV7-9
j_call: TRBJ2-5
d_call: TRBD2
clone_size: NA
cdr3_nt: TGTGCCAGCAGCCTGACTAGCGGCAGGGAGACCCAGTACTTC
cdr3_aa: CASSLTSGRETQYF

v_call: TRBV2
j_call: TRBJ1-1
d_call: NA
clone_size: NA
cdr3_nt: TGTGCCAGCAGTGGGGGACATTACACTGAAGCTTTCTTT
cdr3_aa: CASSGGHYTEAFF

v_call: TRBV29-1
j_call: TRBJ2-7
d_call: TRBD1
clone_size: NA
cdr3_nt: TGCAGCGTTGCCGGGACAGGGGATTGGGAGCAGTACTTC
cdr3_aa: CSVAGTGDWEQYF

v_call: TRBV5-5
j_call: TRBJ2-1
d_call: NA
clone_size: NA
cdr3_nt: TGTGCCAGCAGCTTGGAGCGCCTGAGCTCCTACAATGAGCAGTTCTTC
cdr3_aa: CASSLERLSSYNEQFF

v_call: TRBV5-1
j_call: TRBJ1-2
d_call: NA
clone_size: NA
cdr3_nt: TGCGCCAGCAGCTTGGATCAGGGGTCCTATGGCTACACCTTC
cdr3_aa: CASSLDQGSYGYTF

v_call: TRBV19
j_call: TRBJ2-1
d_call: NA
clone_size: medium-sized
cdr3_nt: TGTGCCAGTTCGGGGAACGTAGGCTATGAGCAGTTCTTC
cdr3_aa: CASSGNVGYEQFF

v_call: TRBV11-3
j_call: TRBJ2-1
d_call: TRBD1
clone_size: NA
cdr3_nt: TGTGCCAGCAGCTCGGGACAGGGGAATGAGCAGTTCTTC
cdr3_aa: CASSSGQGNEQFF

v_call: TRBV3-1/TRBV3-2
j_call: TRBJ1-1
d_call: TRBD1
clone_size: NA
cdr3_nt: TGTGCCAGCAGCCAACACAGGGGAACTGAAGCTTTCTTT
cdr3_aa: CASSQHRGTEAFF

v_call: TRBV14
j_call: TRBJ2-7
d_call: TRBD2
clone_size: NA
cdr3_nt: TGTGCCAGCAGCCAAATCCCTAGCGGGAGGCCGAGCTCCTACGAGCAGTACTTC
cdr3_aa: CASSQIPSGRPSSYEQYF

v_call: TRBV18
j_call: TRBJ2-3
d_call: TRBD1
clone_size: NA
cdr3_nt: TGTGCCAGCTCACGGGACAGCAACACAGATACGCAGTATTTT
cdr3_aa: CASSRDSNTDTQYF